This is a list of T cell receptor beta chains from one sample in a study of cytomegalovirus exposure and HLA in healthy donors. Assay used: immunoSEQ multiplex PCR; TCRdb lists only in-frame clones, some missing. The repertoire holds 75,000 to 90,000 clones, with 78% as singletons. Sequenced sample: PBMCs. All receptors derive from a male donor in good health and CMV-seropositive. The CDR3 runs from the conserved cysteine through the conserved F or W. Fields, in order: V gene, J gene, D gene, clone size, CDR3 length, CDR3 protein, CDR3 DNA. D genes are given only for firm matches. Some rows have no size entry. The others give once, few or many, or a class for an expanded clone.

TRBV27	TRBJ1-1	TRBD1	-	15	CASSITGGMGGGAFF	TGTGCCAGCAGCATCACAGGGGGAATGGGCGGAGGAGCTTTCTTT
TRBV4-3	TRBJ2-3	TRBD2	-	16	CASSLLAGGPTDTQYF	TGCGCCAGCAGCCTACTAGCGGGGGGGCCAACAGATACGCAGTATTTT
TRBV4-3	TRBJ1-6	TRBD1	-	19	CASSQEIGQDSSYNSPLHF	TGCGCCAGCAGCCAAGAGATCGGACAGGACAGCTCCTATAATTCACCCCTCCACTTT
TRBV5-1	TRBJ1-6	TRBD1	-	15	CASSLRTGHNSPLHF	TGCGCCAGCAGCTTGCGGACAGGCCATAATTCACCCCTCCACTTT
TRBV2	TRBJ1-3	TRBD1	once	16	CASAGLTGILGNTIYF	TGTGCCAGCGCCGGGTTGACAGGGATCTTAGGAAACACCATATATTTT
TRBV7-3	TRBJ2-2	TRBD2	-	16	CASSVGTSGLTGELFF	TGTGCCAGCAGCGTAGGGACTAGCGGGCTCACCGGGGAGCTGTTTTTT
TRBV7-2	TRBJ2-1	-	-	12	CASSNSASLAFF	TGTGCCAGCAGCAATAGTGCTAGCCTTGCGTTCTTC
TRBV11-2	TRBJ2-7	-	-	11	CASLRAYEQYF	TGTGCCAGCCTTAGAGCCTACGAGCAGTACTTC
TRBV7-9	TRBJ2-7	-	-	14	CASSKKDSYDEQYF	TGTGCCAGCAGCAAAAAGGACAGCTACGACGAGCAGTACTTC
TRBV25-1	TRBJ2-1	-	-	13	CASRRHYDNEQFF	TGTGCCAGCAGGAGGCACTACGACAATGAGCAGTTCTTC
TRBV6-6	TRBJ1-4	-	-	14	CASTGRGLNEKLFF	TGTGCCAGCACAGGCAGGGGCCTTAATGAAAAACTGTTTTTT
TRBV9	TRBJ2-7	-	few	15	CASSLGQGGSYEQYF	TGTGCCAGCAGCCTGGGGCAGGGTGGCTCCTACGAGCAGTACTTC
TRBV7-2	TRBJ1-6	-	-	15	CASSLAAGQNSPLHF	TGTGCCAGCAGCTTAGCGGCAGGGCAAAATTCACCCCTCCACTTT
TRBV7-3	TRBJ1-4	-	-	13	CASSEDSNEKLFF	TGTGCCAGCAGCGAGGACTCTAATGAAAAACTGTTTTTT
TRBV29-1	TRBJ2-5	-	-	14	CSVEGAFSKETQYF	TGCAGCGTTGAAGGGGCCTTTTCGAAAGAGACCCAGTACTTC
TRBV5-1	TRBJ1-6	-	once	15	CASSLSPGRYSPLHF	TGCGCCAGCAGCTTGTCTCCGGGGAGGTATTCACCCCTCCACTTT
TRBV28	TRBJ2-7	TRBD1	-	15	CASSSPGQSPYEQYF	TGTGCCAGCAGTTCTCCGGGACAGTCACCCTACGAGCAGTACTTC
TRBV6-4	TRBJ2-5	TRBD2	few	15	CASSASGGAGETQYF	TGTGCCAGCAGCGCTAGCGGGGGGGCAGGAGAGACCCAGTACTTC
TRBV5-4	TRBJ1-3	-	-	15	CASSLGPSSGNTIYF	TGTGCCAGCAGCTTGGGTCCGAGCTCTGGAAACACCATATATTTT
TRBV7-6	TRBJ2-2	TRBD1	once	16	CASSSRGTGNTGELFF	TGTGCCAGCAGCTCCCGCGGGACAGGGAACACCGGGGAGCTGTTTTTT
TRBV7-2	TRBJ1-1	TRBD1	few	13	CASSPGQATEAFF	TGTGCCAGCAGTCCGGGACAGGCCACTGAAGCTTTCTTT
TRBV11-3	TRBJ2-3	TRBD1	-	15	CASSFRGGFTDTQYF	TGTGCCAGCAGCTTCAGAGGGGGCTTCACAGATACGCAGTATTTT
TRBV6-1	TRBJ1-5	-	few	13	CASSTRGNQPQHF	TGTGCCAGCAGTACCAGGGGCAATCAGCCCCAGCATTTT
TRBV6-1	TRBJ2-1	TRBD1	few	16	CASSEALGQGHNEQFF	TGTGCCAGCAGTGAGGCTCTCGGACAGGGACACAATGAGCAGTTCTTC
TRBV7-6	TRBJ2-6	-	-	14	CASNIQHGANVLTF	TGTGCCAGCAATATACAGCATGGGGCCAACGTCCTGACTTTC
TRBV6-5	TRBJ2-5	TRBD2	-	15	CASRAFGTGGETQYF	TGTGCCAGCAGGGCTTTCGGGACGGGAGGAGAGACCCAGTACTTC
TRBV9	TRBJ1-1	-	-	14	CASSGQVMNTEAFF	TGTGCCAGCAGCGGGCAGGTCATGAACACTGAAGCTTTCTTT
TRBV7-6	TRBJ2-1	TRBD2	-	15	CASSLASMGGDEQFF	TGTGCCAGCAGCTTAGCGTCGATGGGAGGGGATGAGCAGTTCTTC
TRBV7-2	TRBJ2-5	TRBD1	once	16	CASSLTPTGGTETQYF	TGTGCCAGCAGCTTAACCCCTACAGGGGGCACGGAGACCCAGTACTTC
TRBV14	TRBJ2-7	-	few	14	CASSQVAGAYEQYF	TGTGCCAGCAGCCAAGTTGCAGGCGCCTACGAGCAGTACTTC
TRBV10-3	TRBJ1-6	-	-	14	CAISGQLPNSPLHF	TGTGCTATATCCGGACAGCTCCCAAATTCACCCCTCCACTTT
TRBV7-2	TRBJ1-5	-	-	14	CASSLGGGNQPQHF	TGTGCCAGCAGCTTAGGGGGCGGCAATCAGCCCCAGCATTTT
TRBV7-6	TRBJ2-7	TRBD2	-	14	CASGREGGGYEQYF	TGTGCCAGCGGCCGGGAGGGCGGGGGCTACGAGCAGTACTTC
TRBV7-6	TRBJ1-4	-	once	12	CASSLWAEKLFF	TGTGCCAGCAGCTTATGGGCTGAAAAACTGTTTTTT
TRBV7-7	TRBJ2-1	-	-	15	CASSLGPTGGNEQFF	TGTGCTAGCAGCTTAGGGCCAACCGGGGGCAATGAGCAGTTCTTC
TRBV6-1	TRBJ2-7	-	-	15	CASSQGQPGGYEQYF	TGTGCCAGCAGTCAAGGACAGCCCGGGGGCTACGAGCAGTACTTC
TRBV7-3	TRBJ2-2	-	-	14	CASSLVQGVGELFF	TGTGCCAGCAGCTTAGTACAGGGAGTCGGGGAGCTGTTTTTT
TRBV6-1	TRBJ1-1	TRBD1	-	15	CASSEAPRGPTEAFF	TGTGCCAGCAGTGAAGCGCCCAGGGGGCCCACTGAAGCTTTCTTT
TRBV10-3	TRBJ2-3	-	few	11	CAISGTDTQYF	TGTGCCATCAGCGGGACAGATACGCAGTATTTT
TRBV28	TRBJ1-2	TRBD1	-	15	CASTLDRAPLYGYTF	TGTGCCAGCACACTTGACAGGGCCCCTCTCTATGGCTACACCTTC
TRBV7-2	TRBJ1-3	TRBD1	once	15	CASSLGQGVGNTIYF	TGTGCCAGCAGCTTAGGACAGGGGGTAGGGAACACCATATATTTT
TRBV4-1	TRBJ2-5	-	-	14	CASSQERFAETQYF	TGCGCCAGCAGCCAAGAAAGATTCGCGGAGACCCAGTACTTC